The 20 T cell receptor beta chains below all came from one sample that was sequenced in a study of early T cells in non-severe SARS-CoV-2 infection. One entry per CDR3 protein results from TCRdb running MiXCR on the 5' RACE reads. Of under 60,000 distinct CDR3 sequences in the sample, roughly a tenth are singletons; the top ten hold roughly 4.8%. The sequencing input was whole blood. The receptors stem from an adult who was a healthcare worker with PCR-confirmed SARS-CoV-2 infection or an uninfected control (not recorded which).

The chain recombines TRBV6-5 with TRBJ2-5; D gene unclear. The germline gives CDR1 MNHEY, CDR2 SVGAGI. CDR3 size: 16 residues. V was clipped by 2 bases and J by 5 bases, with 18 bases between them. The CDR3, as DNA: TGTGCCAGCAGTTACAGTCCAGGCTCCGAACGGGAGACCCAGTACTTC. Its translation is CASSYSPGSERETQYF.

The V gene is TRBV5-1, the J gene TRBJ2-7, with D unresolved. Per germline, CDR1 SGHRS and CDR2 YFSETQ. The CDR3 is 12 residues long. V was clipped by 0 bases and J by 6 bases, with 7 bases between them. The CDR3 region is CASSLGGVEQYF. CDR3 nucleotide sequence: TGCGCCAGCAGCTTGGGCGGCGTCGAGCAGTACTTC.

This clonotype was picked up many times. The rearrangement links TRBV15 to TRBJ2-3; 9 nucleotides align to TRBD2. The CDR3 totals 16 residues. The junction had 7 bases not matched to a gene; V was cut back by 4 bases and J by 2 bases. The germline CDR1 and CDR2 sequences are LNHNV and YYDKDF (reference sequence). DNA of the CDR3: TGTGCCACCAGCATGGGGCGGGAGGGCGTCACAGATACGCAGTATTTT. This gives the protein CATSMGREGVTDTQYF.

In its sample, this clonotype was seen many times. The chain joins TRBV7-2 to TRBJ2-1; D may correspond to TRBD1 or TRBD2 (6 bases each). The V gene lost 5 bases and the J gene lost 4 bases, with 21 bases spanning the gap. CDR3 length: 17 residues. The germline CDR1 and CDR2 sequences are SGHTA and FQGNSA. The CDR3 here is CASSPLVRGASYNEQFF. CDR3 nucleotide sequence: TGTGCCAGCAGCCCCCTTGTGAGGGGGGCTTCGTACAATGAGCAGTTCTTC.

In this sample, this clonotype turned up once. The V and J genes are TRBV7-6 and TRBJ1-3; no definite D call. Germline loops: CDR1 SGHVS, CDR2 FNYEAQ. This CDR3 region has 16 residues. V was clipped by 0 bases and J by 2 bases, with 11 bases between them. Written as DNA, the CDR3 is TGTGCCAGCAGCTTAGCGCCAGGAAAGACTGGAAACACCATATATTTT. Encoded protein: CASSLAPGKTGNTIYF.

A few counts support this clonotype. The J gene is TRBJ2-1, the V gene TRBV7-7; D is perhaps TRBD2 (6 bases). The CDR3 runs 15 residues. V was trimmed by 5 bases and J by 6 bases, leaving 17 bases between them. CDR1 is SSHAT, CDR2 FNYEAQ, per germline (reference sequence). CDR3 DNA: TGTGCCAGCAGCCCGCTCTCTCGGGAGCCCAATGAGCAGTTCTTC. Translated, it gives CASSPLSREPNEQFF.

CDR3 coding DNA: TGTGCCAGCAGCCAAGAGGGGCTAGCGCACAATGAGCAGTTCTTC. Protein sequence: CASSQEGLAHNEQFF. The J gene is TRBJ2-1, the V gene TRBV4-2; tentatively, D is TRBD2 (6 bases). Germline V gene data show CDR1 as LGHNA and CDR2 as YNFKEQ. V was shortened by 0 bases and J by 5 bases, with 11 bases between the two germline ends. The length of the CDR3 is 15 residues.

This clonotype was seen more than once but under ten times. The V call is TRBV6-2 or TRBV6-3, the J call TRBJ2-3, with D perhaps matching TRBD1 (5 bases). Trimming pared 7 bases from V and 3 bases from J, leaving 20 bases between. CDR3 size: 16 residues. Germline CDR1 reads MNHEY; CDR2 reads SVGEGT. CDR3 coding DNA: TGTGCCAGCACCGAACCCCGCGGTGCAGGGACAGATACGCAGTATTTT. This encodes CASTEPRGAGTDTQYF.

This clonotype showed up just a few times. The V call is TRBV12-5, the J call TRBJ1-1; tentatively, D is TRBD1 (6 bases). Germline-derived CDR1 and CDR2 are LGHNT and FRNRAP. CDR3 length equals 17 residues. Deletions cut 0 bases from V and 0 bases from J, with 14 bases between. The CDR3 loop is CASGLVLGARVNTEAFF. DNA for the CDR3: TGTGCTAGTGGTTTGGTACTGGGGGCGCGGGTGAACACTGAAGCTTTCTTT.

This clonotype was recorded at least ten times. The chain couples TRBV29-1 to TRBJ2-3; D uncertain. Germline CDR1 SQVTM, CDR2 ANQGSEA. The CDR3 has 14 amino acids. V gave up 2 bases and J gave up 9 bases, with 18 bases separating them. Here the CDR3 DNA reads TGCAGCGTTGAAAGCCCGGGCCTCAAGGACACGCAGTATTTT. As protein: CSVESPGLKDTQYF.

The sample holds many counts of this clonotype. The rearrangement uses TRBV20-1 and TRBJ2-3; D gene unclear. From germline, CDR1 is DFQATT and CDR2 SNEGSKA (reference sequence). V shed 5 bases and J shed 3 bases, with 3 bases lying between them. The CDR3 runs to 10 residues. This chain's CDR3 is CSAWTDTQYF. The CDR3 DNA sequence: TGCAGTGCTTGGACAGATACGCAGTATTTT.

This clonotype was found many times. The chain is built from TRBV20-1 and TRBJ2-3, with D perhaps TRBD2 (6 bases). V was clipped by 3 bases and J by 0 bases, with 7 bases between them. This CDR3 region has 13 residues. Germline CDR1 and CDR2: DFQATT and SNEGSKA (reference sequence). The CDR3 loop is CSASGGSTDTQYF. The DNA for the CDR3 is TGCAGTGCTAGCGGGGGTAGCACAGATACGCAGTATTTT.

This clonotype was observed a handful of times. At one boundary the junction diverges from the germline segment, which might be a read error. The J gene is TRBJ1-1, the V gene TRBV18; 7 nucleotides align to TRBD1. The CDR3 runs 15 residues. Germline CDR1 KGHSH, CDR2 LQKENI. The DNA for the CDR3 is TGTGCCAGCTCACCCGAGCGGACAGGTTCCTATGAAGCCTTCTTT. Protein: CASSPERTGSYEAFF.

This clonotype was seen many times. This chain uses TRBV5-1 with TRBJ1-5; D remains unclear. This CDR3 is 15 amino acids long. Trimming removed 0 bases at V and 5 bases at J, with 12 bases between. CDR1 and CDR2 from the germline V gene are SGHRS and YFSETQ. In DNA form, the CDR3 reads TGCGCCAGCAGCTTGGACGGAACCGGGTATCAGCCCCAGCATTTT. Translation: CASSLDGTGYQPQHF.

The J gene is TRBJ1-2, the V gene TRBV5-6; D is ambiguous. Germline V gene data show CDR1 as SGHDT and CDR2 as YYEEEE. V shed 0 bases and J shed 7 bases, with 7 bases lying between them. There are 12 residues in the CDR3. CDR3 amino acids: CASSLGTSGYTF. In DNA form, the CDR3 reads TGTGCCAGCAGCTTGGGGACTAGTGGCTACACCTTC.

This clonotype was seen a few times. The V gene is TRBV11-2, the J gene TRBJ2-5, with D uncertain. Germline V lookup: CDR1 SGHAT, CDR2 FQNNGV. The CDR3 totals 13 residues. The V and J ends lost 1 base and 5 bases respectively, with 8 bases between them. The CDR3 nucleotides are TGTGCCAGCAGCTTAGTGGGGTCGGAGACCCAGTACTTC. It translates to CASSLVGSETQYF.

This chain joins TRBV5-1 and TRBJ2-1; 13 nucleotides match TRBD2. CDR3 size: 15 residues. Per germline, CDR1 SGHRS and CDR2 YFSETQ. With V trimmed by 0 bases and J by 6 bases, 0 bases remained unmatched. CDR3 DNA: TGCGCCAGCAGCTTGGGACTAGCGGGGGGCAATGAGCAGTTCTTC. As protein: CASSLGLAGGNEQFF.

The chain couples TRBV20-1 to TRBJ1-2, with 7 bases identical to TRBD1. This CDR3 region has 15 residues. J lost 0 bases, V lost 0 bases, and 4 bases had no gene match. Per the germline V gene, CDR1 is DFQATT and CDR2 is SNEGSKA (reference sequence). The CDR3 reads CSARESGTANYGYTF. CDR3 DNA: TGCAGTGCTAGAGAGTCCGGGACAGCTAACTATGGCTACACCTTC.

In this sample, this clonotype turned up many times. The CDR3 coding sequence is TGTGCCAGCAGCCAAGATCCGAGCGGGTTGGGCACAGATACGCAGTATTTT. It encodes CASSQDPSGLGTDTQYF. The rearrangement joins TRBV4-2 to TRBJ2-3; D perhaps matches TRBD2 (6 bases). Germline V gene data show CDR1 as LGHNA and CDR2 as YNFKEQ. Deletions cut 0 bases from V and 1 base from J, with 14 bases between. CDR3 length: 17 residues.

V usage is TRBV2 and J usage is TRBJ2-5, with D uncertain. CDR1 is SNHLY and CDR2 is FYNNEI in the germline V gene. Trimming pared 5 bases from V and 3 bases from J, leaving 7 bases between. CDR3 length: 12 amino acids. CDR3 region: CASSFQEETQYF. CDR3 sequence (DNA): TGTGCCAGCAGTTTCCAGGAAGAGACCCAGTACTTC. The full variable domain, its missing parts supplied by reference TRBV2 and TRBJ2-5, is EPEVTQTPSHQVTQMGQEVILRCVPISNHLYFYWYRQILGQKVEFLVSFYNNEISEKSEIFDDQFSVERPDGSNFTLKIRSTKLEDSAMYFCASSFQEETQYFGPGTRLLVL.